This T cell receptor beta chain was recorded in a study of blood T cell repertoires in COVID-19 (dated by TCRdb to about 2020). Looking at the study overall: The collaborator samples originated in the United States, Italy and Spain and spanned the acute and convalescent phases of COVID-19. The dataset comprised deeply sampled blood TCRbeta repertoires from subjects exposed to, actively infected with, or recovered from COVID-19. Samples were obtained from the ongoing ImmuneRACE study (first 160 participants) and from 1,254 subjects provided by 6 global collaborators. The sample metadata nearly always contained a de-identified subject ID, COVID-19 status, age in years and sex. A freely available public database, intended as a resource for researchers studying the immune response to SARS-CoV-2, is where the repertoires were released. The material from the prospective study consisted of cDNA or gDNA derived from T cells, B-cell-depleted T cells, or PBMCs. Where available, HLA class I and class II types were obtained from metadata supplied by the sample provider rather than from assay-based typing.

About this clone itself: The antigen it binds to is not known. There are no base qualities to consult, and no much larger clone falls within one base.

The immunoSEQ Assay, a bias-controlled multiplex PCR, was used to amplify TCRbeta CDR3 regions from genomic DNA. The original methods were these. The number of nucleated cells in each sample was estimated by amplification of reference gene primers within the assay. To quantify the absolute abundance of each unique TCRbeta CDR3 rearrangement, sequence reads were collapsed and filtered. For each sample, productive Simpson clonality was calculated as the square root of Simpson's diversity index over productive rearrangements. TCRdb re-hosts the immuneACCESS table, in-frame sequences only. Its copies lack some clones; in the studies checked, an unresolved V gene accounts for under half of them, and the cause for the rest is not known. From that table come the V and J calls and clone size; the DNA was used to work out D and trimming. The sample yields under 85,000 clones; about four fifths were counted once. Together, the top ten hold 25% to 30% of the sample.

Each collaborating institution followed its own protocols to collect whole blood in K2EDTA tubes. For TCRbeta analysis, collaborators shipped samples in one of three forms: frozen whole blood, isolated PBMCs, or DNA extracted from either of those sample types. Results the study describes overall, beyond this receptor: Clinical and demographic metadata were provided uncurated, with the amount varying by source and participant.

Relative to germline, V is 4 bases shorter and J is 10 bases shorter, with 20 bases between their ends. Per the germline V gene (reference sequence), MNHNY is the CDR1 and SVGAGI is the CDR2. Its CDR3 holds 16 amino acids, cysteine through phenylalanine. Kept here is only the CDR3 DNA, which spans 48 bases and is read in frame from base 1. The receptor was derived from a woman aged 80 or over with active or convalescent COVID-19. This chain joins TRBV6-6 to TRBJ1-6; the D region possibly corresponds to TRBD1 (5 bases align). The sequencing sample was made of peripheral blood. The DNA sequence is as follows: TGTGCCAGCAGTTCCCGTGGCAGGGCGGTTAGATCACCCCTCCACTTT. It is translated as CASSSRGRAVRSPLHF.